This TCR beta chain was captured in a study of blood T cells in healthy people across ages. Primed by a sample-barcoded 5' primer and a J-beta primer mix, a second PCR proceeded for roughly 6 to 12 cycles. Each cDNA molecule received a tag from a template-switch adaptor that had 12 random nucleotides. Each CDR3 protein is one row after TCRdb ran MiXCR on the 5' RACE reads. The profile shows 700,000 to 900,000 distinct CDR3 sequences, roughly 26% of them singletons. The sample holds a few counts of this clonotype. Its target is unknown. Study-level points and caveats: The study lacked donor CMV status, which possibly confounded expanded clonotype changes. Per million T cells, TCR beta diversity dropped roughly linearly as age increased.

CDR3 size: 17 residues. V was pared by 0 bases and J by 6 bases, with 20 bases between. The same sample was also used in a study of T cells of mothers and their children. That publication notes: The output of TCR recombination is shaped by thymic selection similarly in related and unrelated pairs.

Sequencing was done on a sample of blood. The chain is built from TRBV12-3 or TRBV12-4 and TRBJ1-2, with D maybe TRBD1 (6 bases). The sequence was collected from a boy aged 10-17 years in good health. CDR3 sequence: CASSLAGEDSLGHGYTF. The DNA for the CDR3 is TGTGCCAGCAGTTTAGCCGGAGAGGACAGTTTAGGTCATGGCTACACCTTC.